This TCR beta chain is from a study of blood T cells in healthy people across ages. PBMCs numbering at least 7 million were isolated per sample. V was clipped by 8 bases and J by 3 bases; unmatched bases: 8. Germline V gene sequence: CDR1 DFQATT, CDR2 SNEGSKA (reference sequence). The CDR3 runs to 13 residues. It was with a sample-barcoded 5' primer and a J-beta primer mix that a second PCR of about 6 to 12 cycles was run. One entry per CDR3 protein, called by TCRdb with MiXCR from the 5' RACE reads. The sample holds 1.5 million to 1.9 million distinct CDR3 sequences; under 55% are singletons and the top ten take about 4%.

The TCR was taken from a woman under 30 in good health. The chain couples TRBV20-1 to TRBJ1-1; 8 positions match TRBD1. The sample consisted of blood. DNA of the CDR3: TGCAGTACTGGCAGGGGGCCGGACACTGAAGCTTTCTTT. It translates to CSTGRGPDTEAFF.